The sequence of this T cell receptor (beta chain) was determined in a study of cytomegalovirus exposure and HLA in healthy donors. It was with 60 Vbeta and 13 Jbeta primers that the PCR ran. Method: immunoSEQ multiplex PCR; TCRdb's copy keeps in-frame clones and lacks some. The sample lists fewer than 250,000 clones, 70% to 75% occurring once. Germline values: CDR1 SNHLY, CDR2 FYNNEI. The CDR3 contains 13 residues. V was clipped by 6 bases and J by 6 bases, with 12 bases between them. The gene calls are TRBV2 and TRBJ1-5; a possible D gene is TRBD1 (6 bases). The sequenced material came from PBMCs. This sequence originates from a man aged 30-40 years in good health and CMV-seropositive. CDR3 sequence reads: CASSGRGSQPQHF. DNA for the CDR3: TGTGCCAGCAGCGGCAGGGGTTCTCAGCCCCAGCATTTT.